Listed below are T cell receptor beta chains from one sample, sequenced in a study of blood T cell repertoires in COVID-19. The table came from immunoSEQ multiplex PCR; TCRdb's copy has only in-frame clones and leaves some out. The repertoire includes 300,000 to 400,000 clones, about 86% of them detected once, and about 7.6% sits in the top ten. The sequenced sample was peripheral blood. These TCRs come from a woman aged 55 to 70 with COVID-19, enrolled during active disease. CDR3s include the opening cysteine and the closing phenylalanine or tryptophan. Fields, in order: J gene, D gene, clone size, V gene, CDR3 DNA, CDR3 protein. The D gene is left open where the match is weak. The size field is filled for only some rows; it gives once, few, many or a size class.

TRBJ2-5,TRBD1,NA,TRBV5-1,TGCGCCAGCAGCACCGGGACAGGGGGCGAGACCCAGTACTTC,CASSTGTGGETQYF
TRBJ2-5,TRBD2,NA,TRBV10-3,TGTGCCATCAGTCGTAGCGGGGGCGATGGAGAGACCCAGTACTTC,CAISRSGGDGETQYF
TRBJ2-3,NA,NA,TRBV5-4,TGTGCCAGCAGCCCCCTAGAGGCGGCAGATACGCAGTATTTT,CASSPLEAADTQYF
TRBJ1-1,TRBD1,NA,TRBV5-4,TGTGCCAGCAGACGAGACAGGGCCATGAACACTGAAGCTTTCTTT,CASRRDRAMNTEAFF
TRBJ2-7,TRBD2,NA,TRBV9,TGTGCCAGCAGCGCCCGGGACATCCGGGGGGGGGAGCAGTACTTC,CASSARDIRGGEQYF
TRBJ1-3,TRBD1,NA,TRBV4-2,TGTGCCAGCAGCCAAGAGACAGGGGGGGTTACTGGAAACACCATATATTTT,CASSQETGGVTGNTIYF
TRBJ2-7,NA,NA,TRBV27,TGTGCCAGCAGTTTATACACAGGGTCGTACGAGCAGTACTTC,CASSLYTGSYEQYF
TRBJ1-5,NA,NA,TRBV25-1,TGTGCCAGCAGCTCAAGGGGGTATCAGCCCCAGCATTTT,CASSSRGYQPQHF
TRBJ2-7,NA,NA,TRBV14,TGTGCCAGCAGCCCAGCAGGGTACGAGCAGTACTTC,CASSPAGYEQYF
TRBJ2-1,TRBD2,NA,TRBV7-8,TGTGCCAGCAGCCGTACTAGCGGGGTCTACAATGAGCAGTTCTTC,CASSRTSGVYNEQFF
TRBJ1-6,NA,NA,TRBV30,TGTGCCTGGAGTGTCGTCGGCAGTGCGGGGAGTTCACCCCTCCACTTT,CAWSVVGSAGSSPLHF
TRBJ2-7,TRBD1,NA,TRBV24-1,TGTGCCACCAGTGACTCCGGGACAGGGGACGAGCAGTACTTC,CATSDSGTGDEQYF
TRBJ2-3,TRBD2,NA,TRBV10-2,TGCGCCAGCACCCTCCTAGCGGCTCCCACAGATACGCAGTATTTT,CASTLLAAPTDTQYF
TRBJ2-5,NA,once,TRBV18,TGTGCCAGCTCACCGGGGCCCGAGACCCAGTACTTC,CASSPGPETQYF
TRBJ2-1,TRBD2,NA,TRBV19,TGTGCCAGTATCGCTAAACTAGCGGGGGTTAACAATGAGCAGTTCTTC,CASIAKLAGVNNEQFF
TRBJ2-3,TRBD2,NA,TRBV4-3,TGCGCCAGCAGCCGGGGACTAGCGGGGGCCCGGGGGGGGCAGTATTTT,CASSRGLAGARGGQYF
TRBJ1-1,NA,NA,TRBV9,TGTGCCAGCAGCGTAGCTCTGACAGATGAAGCTTTCTTT,CASSVALTDEAFF
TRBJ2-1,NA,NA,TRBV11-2,TGTGCCAGCAGCTTAATGCGTGGAAGACGGAGTTTTGAGCAGTTCTTC,CASSLMRGRRSFEQFF
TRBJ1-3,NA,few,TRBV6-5,TGTGCCAGCAGCCTCGCACAGGAGCACACCATATATTTT,CASSLAQEHTIYF
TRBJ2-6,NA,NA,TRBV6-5,TGTGCCACGCTCGGGTCTGGGGCCAACGTCCTGACTTTC,CATLGSGANVLTF